The clone carrying this TCR beta chain was seen many times. V dropped 0 bases and J dropped 5 bases, with 13 bases sitting between them. CDR1 is SGHTA, CDR2 FQGTGA, per germline. This CDR3 spans 15 amino acids. The starting material, approximately 10 ml of fresh peripheral blood, provided the PBMCs. From RNA, the CDR3 regions of TCR beta chains were amplified and sequenced. The authors performed first-round RT-PCR with HTBI primers and then a second-round multiplex PCR. Via MiXCR, TCRdb re-called the multiplex PCR reads, giving one row per CDR3 protein. Of around 400,000 distinct CDR3 sequences in the sample, around 17% were seen once. This entry comes from a study of Graves' ophthalmopathy and Graves' hyperthyroidism.

V is TRBV7-3 and J is TRBJ2-5, with D tentatively TRBD1 or TRBD2 (5 bases each). The receptor was derived from a woman aged 18 to 35 with Graves' ophthalmopathy. Sequencing input: peripheral blood. In nucleotides, the CDR3 is TGTGCCAGCAGCTTAACAGCCAGGGAGTGGGAGACCCAGTACTTC. This translates into CASSLTAREWETQYF.